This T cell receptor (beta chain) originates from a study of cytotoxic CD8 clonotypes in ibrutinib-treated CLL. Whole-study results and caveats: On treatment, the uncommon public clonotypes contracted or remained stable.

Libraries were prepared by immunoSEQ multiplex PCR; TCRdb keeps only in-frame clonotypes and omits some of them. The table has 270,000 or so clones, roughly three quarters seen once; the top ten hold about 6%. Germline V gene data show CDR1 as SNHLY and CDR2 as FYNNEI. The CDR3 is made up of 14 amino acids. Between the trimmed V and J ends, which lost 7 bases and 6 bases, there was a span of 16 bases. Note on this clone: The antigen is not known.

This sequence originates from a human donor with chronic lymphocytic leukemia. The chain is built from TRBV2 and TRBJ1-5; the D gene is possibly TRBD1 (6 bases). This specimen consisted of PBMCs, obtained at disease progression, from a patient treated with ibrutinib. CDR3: CASKSWGAGQPQHF. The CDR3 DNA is TGTGCCAGCAAATCATGGGGGGCTGGTCAGCCCCAGCATTTT.